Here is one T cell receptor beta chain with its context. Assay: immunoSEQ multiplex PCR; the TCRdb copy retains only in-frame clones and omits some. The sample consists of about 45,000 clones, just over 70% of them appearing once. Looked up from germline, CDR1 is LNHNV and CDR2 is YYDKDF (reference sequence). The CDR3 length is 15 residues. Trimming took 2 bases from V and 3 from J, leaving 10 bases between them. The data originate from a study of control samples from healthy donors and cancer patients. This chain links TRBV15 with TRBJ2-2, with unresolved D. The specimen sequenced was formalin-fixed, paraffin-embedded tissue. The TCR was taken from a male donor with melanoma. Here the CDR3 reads CATSRKVPDTGELFF. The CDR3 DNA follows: TGTGCCACCAGCAGAAAAGTACCTGACACCGGGGAGCTGTTTTTT. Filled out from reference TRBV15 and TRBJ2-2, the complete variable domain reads DAMVIQNPRYQVTQFGKPVTLSCSQTLNHNVMYWYQQKSSQAPKLLFHYYDKDFNNEADTPDNFQSRRPNTSFCFLDIRSPGLGDTAMYLCATSRKVPDTGELFFGEGSRLTVL.